The next 18 T cell receptor beta chains were all read from a single sample in a study of cytomegalovirus exposure and HLA in healthy donors. PCR was performed using 60 Vbeta and 13 Jbeta primers. Measured with immunoSEQ multiplex PCR; TCRdb has only the in-frame clones, and not every one. The sample gives under 150,000 clones, roughly 84% of which show up once; around 1.2% is in the top ten. Sequenced material: PBMCs. The receptor set was obtained from a girl aged 2-9 years in good health and CMV-seronegative.

This chain uses TRBV13 with TRBJ2-5, with D maybe TRBD2 (5 bases). The DNA end lines up better with TRBJ2-7; the J call may be wrong. There are 14 residues in the CDR3. The germline V gene has CDR1 PRHDT and CDR2 FYEKMQ (reference sequence). The CDR3 sequence: CASAPWGVINEQYF. The CDR3 DNA follows: TGTGCCAGCGCTCCGTGGGGAGTTATCAACGAGCAGTACTTC.

V and J are TRBV5-1 and TRBJ1-1; 7 bases are shared with TRBD1. CDR1 and CDR2 (germline): SGHRS, YFSETQ. The trim removed 4 bases at V and 2 bases at J, leaving 11 bases unmatched. The CDR3 runs 16 residues. The CDR3 is CASSADGTALNTEAFF. CDR3 nucleotides: TGCGCCAGCAGCGCGGACGGGACAGCACTTAACACTGAAGCTTTCTTT.

This chain links TRBV27 with TRBJ2-2; the match to TRBD1 covers 7 bases. CDR1 MNHEY and CDR2 SMNVEV come from the germline V gene (reference sequence). The trim removed 3 bases at V and 0 bases at J, leaving 1 base unmatched. The CDR3 covers 15 residues. The DNA of the CDR3 is TGTGCCAGCAGTTTGGGACAGTCGAACACCGGGGAGCTGTTTTTT. Translating gives CASSLGQSNTGELFF.

The chain joins TRBV4-1 to TRBJ1-1; D might be TRBD1 (6 bases). Trimming removed 0 bases at V and 4 bases at J, with 12 bases between. This CDR3 contains 15 residues. CDR1 MGHRA and CDR2 YSYEKL come from the germline V gene. The CDR3, as DNA: TGCGCCAGCAGCCAAGATTTTACAGGGACCACTGAAGCTTTCTTT. Translation gives CASSQDFTGTTEAFF.

The V and J genes are TRBV15 and TRBJ1-1, with D tentatively TRBD1 (5 bases). The ends were cut back, 1 base at V and 4 bases at J, with 19 bases in the middle. There are 17 residues in the CDR3. Germline V gene sequence: CDR1 LNHNV, CDR2 YYDKDF (reference sequence). CDR3 in amino acids: CATSRVVPGLRGTEAFF. CDR3 DNA: TGTGCCACCAGCAGAGTCGTCCCGGGACTCCGGGGCACTGAAGCTTTCTTT.

This clone showed up just a few times. V usage is TRBV6-1 and J usage is TRBJ1-5, with D perhaps TRBD1 (5 bases). Trimming shortened V by 5 bases and J by 5 bases, and 13 bases separated the two germline ends. The CDR3 loop spans 14 amino acids. Germline CDR1 and CDR2: MNHNS and SASEGT. Written as DNA, the CDR3 is TGTGCCAGCAGTCGGGCAGGGTACTATCAGCCCCAGCATTTT. It is translated as CASSRAGYYQPQHF.

V is TRBV28 and J is TRBJ2-7, with a weak D call TRBD1 (5 bases). The CDR3 loop spans 15 amino acids. The germline CDR1 and CDR2 sequences are MDHEN and SYDVKM. V gave up 2 bases and J gave up 0 bases, with 11 bases separating them. CDR3 sequence reads: CASSLVRQSSYEQYF. The DNA for the CDR3 is TGTGCCAGCAGTTTAGTAAGACAGAGCTCCTACGAGCAGTACTTC.

This clone was seen a handful of times. This chain connects TRBV5-1 to TRBJ2-1; 10 nucleotides agree with TRBD1. The J segment lost 8 bases and the V segment lost 4 bases, leaving 9 bases of the junction unmatched. The germline gives CDR1 SGHRS, CDR2 YFSETQ. The CDR3 spans 15 residues. The DNA for the CDR3 is TGCGCCAGCAGCCGGGAGGGACAGGGGTTTCATGAGCAGTTCTTC. It yields the protein CASSREGQGFHEQFF.

This chain links TRBV28 with TRBJ2-7; D is uncertain. Trimming pared 6 bases from V and 6 bases from J, leaving 18 bases between. This CDR3 is 14 amino acids long. CDR1 and CDR2 from the germline V gene are MDHEN and SYDVKM. CDR3 amino acids: CASSRPLGLGEQYF. The CDR3 region has the DNA TGTGCCAGCAGCCGCCCGCTAGGATTGGGCGAGCAGTACTTC.

This clone has only a few counts. The chain links TRBV7-6 to TRBJ1-4; TRBD1 is a possible D gene (5 bases). Germline values: CDR1 SGHVS, CDR2 FNYEAQ. This CDR3 is 16 amino acids long. Deletions cut 0 bases from V and 8 bases from J, with 16 bases between. The CDR3 spells CASSLAVSGGREKLFF. CDR3 in DNA: TGTGCCAGCAGCTTAGCGGTATCGGGGGGAAGGGAAAAACTGTTTTTT.

This chain joins TRBV7-2 and TRBJ2-1; TRBD2 matches 7 bases. Looked up from germline, CDR1 is SGHTA and CDR2 is FQGNSA. The CDR3 is made up of 15 amino acids. J was trimmed by 0 bases and V by 2 bases; bases with no gene match: 1. CDR3 region: CASSLRGSSYNEQFF. The CDR3 DNA follows: TGTGCCAGCAGCTTACGCGGGAGCTCCTACAATGAGCAGTTCTTC.

This clone occurred once. One end of the junction fails to match germline, which may point to a read error. The same CDR3 also results from other DNA sequences found in this sample. V usage is TRBV6-5 and J usage is TRBJ2-3; D gene uncertain. Per the germline V gene, CDR1 is MNHEY and CDR2 is SVGAGI. The length of the CDR3 is 14 residues. The CDR3 here is CASMPYSGTDTQYF. CDR3 nucleotides: TGTGCCAGCATGCCTTACAGTGGCACGGATACGCAGTATTTT.

The chain links TRBV12-2 to TRBJ2-7; the table assigns TRBD2, which was not confirmed against the DNA. TRBV12-2 is a pseudogene locus. This CDR3 has 15 residues. CDR3 residues: CASRLASGSWNEQYF. CDR3 coding DNA: TGTGCAAGTCGCTTAGCTAGCGGGAGTTGGAACGAGCAGTACTTC.

This rearrangement joins TRBV6-5 to TRBJ2-1; TRBD1 might be the D (5 bases). The CDR3 consists of 15 residues. Trimming took 5 bases from V and 1 from J, leaving 12 bases between them. The germline V gene has CDR1 MNHEY and CDR2 SVGAGI. As DNA, the CDR3 is TGTGCCAGCAGTAAGACAGACCCTTCCTACAATGAGCAGTTCTTC. Protein product: CASSKTDPSYNEQFF.

The chain joins TRBV19 to TRBJ1-2; D remains unclear. There are 15 residues in the CDR3. V was cut by 2 bases and J by 2 bases, with 12 bases left in between. CDR1 and CDR2 (germline): LNHDA, SQIVND (reference sequence). The CDR3 here is CASSIFRVANYGYTF. The CDR3 DNA sequence: TGTGCCAGTAGTATATTTCGGGTTGCGAACTATGGCTACACCTTC.

V is TRBV13 and J is TRBJ2-5; TRBD1 agrees at 8 bases. V was clipped by 0 bases and J by 4 bases; unmatched bases: 4. The CDR3 is made up of 15 amino acids. Germline CDR1 is PRHDT and CDR2 is FYEKMQ (reference sequence). CDR3 residues: CASSLGDRVGETQYF. The DNA of the CDR3 is TGTGCCAGCAGCTTAGGGGACAGGGTGGGAGAGACCCAGTACTTC.

The V and J genes are TRBV5-1 and TRBJ1-1, with 9 bases fitting TRBD1. The CDR3 contains 14 residues. Losses at the gene ends were 4 bases for V and 3 bases for J; bases not matched to a gene: 4. Germline loops: CDR1 SGHRS, CDR2 YFSETQ. The CDR3 protein is CASSPGTGYTEAFF. Here the CDR3 DNA reads TGCGCCAGCAGCCCCGGGACAGGGTACACTGAAGCTTTCTTT.

The V call is TRBV7-2, the J call TRBJ2-7; 8 bases fit TRBD2. V was clipped by 5 bases and J by 3 bases; unmatched bases: 9. CDR3 size: 15 residues. CDR1 is SGHTA, CDR2 FQGNSA, per germline. CDR3 nucleotide sequence: TGTGCCAGCAGCCCTCGTCAGGCGGGGGGCTACGAGCAGTACTTC. Translating it yields CASSPRQAGGYEQYF.